The clone carrying this TCR beta chain was seen only a few times. With V trimmed by 1 base and J by 2 bases, 5 bases remained unmatched. Germline-derived CDR1 and CDR2 are SGHVS and FQNEAQ. There are 17 residues in the CDR3. This sample was included in a study of blood T cell repertoires in COVID-19. Across the whole study: Samples of COVID-19 (acute and convalescent) were obtained from the United States, Italy and Spain. From T cells, B-cell-depleted T cells, or PBMCs came the material, which was cDNA or gDNA.

In the original workflow: Amplifying reference gene primers gave estimates of nucleated cell counts. Clones were sequenced by immunoSEQ multiplex PCR, and TCRdb holds only the in-frame ones, with some missing. D and trimming were read from the DNA, whereas the V and J calls and clone size are those reported in that table. The sample shows 60,000 to 90,000 clones, 73% of them seen only once. This sequence was found in a man in his fifties or sixties with acute or convalescent COVID-19. Sample: peripheral blood. The chain uses TRBV7-8 and TRBJ1-4; TRBD1 matches at 9 bases. This chain's CDR3 is CASSLGDRVVTNEKLFF. The CDR3 bases are TGTGCCAGCAGCTTAGGGGACAGGGTAGTGACTAATGAAAAACTGTTTTTT.